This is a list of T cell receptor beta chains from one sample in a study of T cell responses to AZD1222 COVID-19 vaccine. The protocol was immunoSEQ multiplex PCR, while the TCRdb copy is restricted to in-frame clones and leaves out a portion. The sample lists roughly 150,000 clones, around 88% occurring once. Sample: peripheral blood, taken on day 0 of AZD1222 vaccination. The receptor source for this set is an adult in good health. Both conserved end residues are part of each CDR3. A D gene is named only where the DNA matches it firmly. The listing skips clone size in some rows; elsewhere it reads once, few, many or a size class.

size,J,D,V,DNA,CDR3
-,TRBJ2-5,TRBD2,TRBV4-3,TGCGCCAGCAGCCCCTGGACTAGCGGGAGTGAGACCCAGTACTTC,CASSPWTSGSETQYF
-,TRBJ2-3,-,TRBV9,TGTGCCAGCAGCGCCGGCCCGACAAGCACAGATACGCAGTATTTT,CASSAGPTSTDTQYF
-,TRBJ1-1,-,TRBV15,TGTGCCACCAGCAGAGATCAAACGAACACTGAAGCTTTCTTT,CATSRDQTNTEAFF
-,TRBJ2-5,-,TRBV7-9,TGTGCCAGCAGCTCACAGAGCGAGACCCAGTACTTC,CASSSQSETQYF
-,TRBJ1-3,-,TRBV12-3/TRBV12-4,TGTGCCAGCTCGACAGGACTCACCATATATTTT,CASSTGLTIYF
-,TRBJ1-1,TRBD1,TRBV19,TGTGCCACCACTTCAGGGGGCGGGAGCACTGAAGCTTTCTTT,CATTSGGGSTEAFF
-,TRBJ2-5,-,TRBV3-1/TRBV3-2,TGTGCCAGCAGCTATTCCCAGGGAGGAGTAGAGACCCAGTACTTC,CASSYSQGGVETQYF
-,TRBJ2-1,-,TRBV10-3,TGTGCCATCAGTCCTGGTACGGGGAATGAGCAGTTCTTC,CAISPGTGNEQFF
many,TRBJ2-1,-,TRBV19,TGTGCCAGTAGTATAGCGGCTACCAGCGGCAATGAGCAGTTCTTC,CASSIAATSGNEQFF
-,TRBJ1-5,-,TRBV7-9,TGTGCCAGCAGCTTAGGGGGGGGACAGCCCCAGCATTTT,CASSLGGGQPQHF
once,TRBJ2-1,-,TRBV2,TGTGCCAGCAGTGAAGCGCTAGGGGCTAGGGAGCTGTTCTTC,CASSEALGARELFF
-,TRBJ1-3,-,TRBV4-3,TGCGCCAGCAGCCAAGACGCGGGGGGCTCTGGAAACACCATATATTTT,CASSQDAGGSGNTIYF
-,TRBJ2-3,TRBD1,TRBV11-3,TGTGCCAGCAGCTTAGGGACAGGGGAATTCTGGGAAACAGATACGCAGTATTTT,CASSLGTGEFWETDTQYF
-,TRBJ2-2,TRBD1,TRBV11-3,TGTGCCAGCAGCCCGTTTCAGGGGGCGTACGGGGAGCTGTTTTTT,CASSPFQGAYGELFF
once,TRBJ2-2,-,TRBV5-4,TGTGCCAGCAGCCTCTTAACGAGTGGCACCGGGGAGCTGTTTTTT,CASSLLTSGTGELFF
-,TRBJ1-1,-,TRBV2,TGTGCCAGCAGTGAGGGAAACTCACCTGAAGCTTTCTTT,CASSEGNSPEAFF